These T cell receptor beta chains were read from a single sample in a study of blood T cell repertoires in COVID-19. Generated by immunoSEQ multiplex PCR, the TCRdb table keeps only in-frame clones and is missing some. The sample lists fewer than 500,000 clones, approximately 90% occurring once. Specimen: peripheral blood. The receptors were sampled from a man between 18 and 35 years old with COVID-19, enrolled during active disease. CDR3s include the opening cysteine and the closing phenylalanine or tryptophan. Fields, in order: V gene, J gene, CDR3 protein.

TRBV11-2	TRBJ2-1	CASSLDPDRGLGNEQFF
TRBV24-1	TRBJ2-6	CATSSAGENGANVLTF
TRBV7-8	TRBJ2-7	CASSRALTVFYEQYF
TRBV5-1	TRBJ2-3	CASSLDPAGTDTQYF
TRBV6-1	TRBJ2-3	CASSELTAVPVNTQYF
TRBV6-1	TRBJ2-1	CASSEIPGLASNEQFF
TRBV21-1	TRBJ1-1	CASSKCPTVREAFF
TRBV12-5	TRBJ2-1	CASGLPGRSSYNEQFF
TRBV6-1	TRBJ2-5	CASSEPAGTQYF
TRBV21-1	TRBJ2-7	CASSKPGEQYF
TRBV7-2	TRBJ1-4	CASSYGQGLEEKLFF
TRBV3-1/TRBV3-2	TRBJ2-2	CASSPTGNTGELFF
TRBV11-2	TRBJ1-2	CATARGYGYTF
TRBV7-7	TRBJ2-7	CASSLDSGREQYF
TRBV5-1	TRBJ2-6	CASSFSLDNSGANVLTF
TRBV13	TRBJ2-3	CASSLVSTTAGTDTQYF